Listed here are 6 T cell receptor beta chains from one sample, sequenced in a study of shared clonotypes between healthy human individuals. Some clones are missing from TCRdb's copy, which holds only in-frame ones; the method was immunoSEQ multiplex PCR. The table has over 400,000 clones, about 78% seen once. The specimen was PBMCs. These receptors were collected from a woman between 40 and 50 years old in good health. Some clones in this sample may be carry-over from other donors' samples.

The sample holds many counts of this clone. The gene calls are TRBV2 and TRBJ1-5; the D gene is possibly TRBD1 (5 bases). Germline assignment: CDR1 SNHLY and CDR2 FYNNEI. The CDR3 consists of 14 residues. Trimming removed 3 bases at V and 7 bases at J, with 13 bases between. The CDR3 region has the DNA TGTGCCAGCAGTGACCGGGGGGATGGGCAGCCCCAGCATTTT. Protein sequence: CASSDRGDGQPQHF.

V is TRBV7-2 and J is TRBJ1-1; D remains unclear. CDR1 SGHTA and CDR2 FQGNSA come from the germline V gene. This CDR3 comprises 14 residues. V gave up 2 bases and J gave up 1 base, with 8 bases separating them. This chain's CDR3 is CASSLRRTNTEAFF. The CDR3 DNA is TGTGCCAGCAGCTTAAGGCGCACGAACACTGAAGCTTTCTTT.

The V call is TRBV2, the J call TRBJ2-2; D uncertain. The V and J ends lost 6 bases and 0 bases respectively, with 8 bases between them. Germline V CDR1 and CDR2: SNHLY, FYNNEI. The CDR3 sequence is 14 residues long. DNA of the CDR3: TGTGCCAGCAGAAGGGCGGCGAACACCGGGGAGCTGTTTTTT. As protein: CASRRAANTGELFF. Full variable domain (outside the CDR3, taken from reference TRBV2 and TRBJ2-2): EPEVTQTPSHQVTQMGQEVILRCVPISNHLYFYWYRQILGQKVEFLVSFYNNEISEKSEIFDDQFSVERPDGSNFTLKIRSTKLEDSAMYFCASRRAANTGELFFGEGSRLTVL.

In its sample, this clone was seen many times. The rearrangement joins TRBV5-1 to TRBJ1-1; 7 bases line up with TRBD1. V dropped 5 bases and J dropped 3; count of bases not matched to a gene: 10. Per germline, CDR1 SGHRS and CDR2 YFSETQ. The CDR3 is made up of 15 amino acids. CDR3 residues: CASRLRQGRDTEAFF. DNA of the CDR3: TGCGCCAGCAGATTGAGACAGGGACGGGACACTGAAGCTTTCTTT.

This chain links TRBV4-1 with TRBJ2-3; D gene ambiguous. The CDR3 totals 14 residues. The V and J ends lost 3 bases and 2 bases respectively, with 9 bases between them. Germline V lookup: CDR1 MGHRA, CDR2 YSYEKL. The CDR3 protein is CASSHVGNTDTQYF. CDR3 DNA: TGCGCCAGCAGCCACGTGGGAAACACAGATACGCAGTATTTT.

This clone was seen a few times. The V call is TRBV30, the J call TRBJ1-5; 8 nucleotides align to TRBD1. The CDR3 runs 18 residues. Germline loops: CDR1 GTSNPN, CDR2 SVGIG (reference sequence). The V gene end was trimmed by 3 bases and the J gene end by 3 bases; junction bases not matched to a gene: 16. This chain's CDR3 is CAWSRQRLGQGTNQPQHF. Written as DNA, the CDR3 is TGTGCCTGGAGCCGTCAAAGACTCGGACAGGGAACCAATCAGCCCCAGCATTTT.